This T cell receptor beta chain was found in a study of cytotoxic CD8 clonotypes in ibrutinib-treated CLL. About the study: Partial responders about 25, complete 2; about 12 progressed and roughly 14 stayed in remission by median around 62 months. Response specimens were obtained following a median treatment duration of 12 months, with a range of 6 to 36. The study, taken as a whole, reports: Rising at ibrutinib response, clonality subsequently fell back toward baseline at progression.

With regard to this clone: Its antigen is still unknown.

Trimming cost V 3 bases and J 6 bases, with 8 bases left between them. CDR3 length: 12 amino acids. Germline CDR1 is SGDLS and CDR2 is YYNGEE. Cryopreserved PBMCs provided around 2.2 micrograms of genomic DNA for the TCR beta libraries. Some clones are missing from TCRdb's copy, which holds only in-frame ones; the method was immunoSEQ multiplex PCR. This table holds about 150,000 clones, around 76% found once. The chain uses TRBV9 and TRBJ2-3; possibly TRBD1 or TRBD2 for D (6 bases each). The source material was PBMCs, sampled after 24 months of ibrutinib treatment. This clonotype was obtained from a human donor with chronic lymphocytic leukemia. The CDR3 protein is CASSAGADTQYF. The CDR3 region has the DNA TGTGCCAGCAGCGCGGGGGCCGATACGCAGTATTTT.